This T cell receptor beta chain was sequenced during a study of liver allograft versus peripheral blood T cells. Overall study context: Comparing T cell receptor repertoires in transplanted livers with those in recipients' peripheral blood was part of the design.

In this sample, this clonotype turned up a few times. TCRdb fed the reads into MiXCR, producing one record per CDR3 protein. Among around 8,600 distinct CDR3 sequences, around a fifth were seen once, and the ten largest hold roughly 26%. After removal of 5 bases from V and 2 bases from J, the junction contained 2 bases not matched to a gene. The length of the CDR3 is 14 residues. The germline gives CDR1 PRHDT, CDR2 FYEKMQ (reference sequence). The V gene is TRBV13, the J gene TRBJ2-7; 11 positions match TRBD2. This receptor was taken from a human patient who had a liver transplant. Some T cells may be transferred from the graft donor. Here the CDR3 reads CASSTSGGTYEQYF. The CDR3 DNA reads as TGTGCCAGCAGCACTAGCGGGGGTACCTACGAGCAGTACTTC.